Shown below are 4 T cell receptor beta chains from a single sample sequenced in a study of blood T cell repertoires in COVID-19. Here immunoSEQ multiplex PCR was the method, and the copy in TCRdb shows in-frame clones only, minus some. This table has roughly 160,000 clones, roughly 88% appearing once. The sequencing sample was made of peripheral blood. These receptors were collected from a man in his late teens or twenties with COVID-19, enrolled during active disease.

The V call is TRBV18, the J call TRBJ2-3; tentatively, D is TRBD2 (5 bases). This CDR3 has 15 residues. Trimming removed 3 bases from V and 4 bases from J, with 14 bases in between. CDR1 and CDR2 from the germline V gene are KGHSH and LQKENI. The CDR3, as DNA: TGTGCCAGCTCACCGACCGGAGCGGTCTCAGATACGCAGTATTTT. It translates to CASSPTGAVSDTQYF.

The rearrangement links TRBV7-5 to TRBJ2-3; the listed D gene, TRBD2, was not tested against the DNA. TRBV7-5 is a known pseudogene. The CDR3 contains 16 residues. The CDR3 protein is CARSLGLAQFTDTQYF. In DNA form, the CDR3 reads TGTGCCAGAAGCTTAGGACTAGCGCAGTTCACAGATACGCAGTATTTT.

About this clone: A junction end diverges from the germline sequence, so it may reflect a read error. This sequence joins TRBV6-5 and TRBJ1-4, with a possible D match to TRBD1 (5 bases). This CDR3 has 13 residues. Germline assignment: CDR1 MNHEY and CDR2 SVGAGI. CDR3: CASSWGGAEKLLF. CDR3 in DNA: TGTGCCAGCAGTTGGGGGGGAGCTGAAAAACTGCTTTTT.

This clone has a handful of counts. The V gene is TRBV28, the J gene TRBJ2-7; 7 bases agree with TRBD1. The CDR3 is 15 residues long. Germline V lookup: CDR1 MDHEN, CDR2 SYDVKM. Trimming at V came to 2 bases and at J to 1 base, leaving 5 bases not matched to a gene. CDR3 protein: CASSLLGTASYEQYF. CDR3 DNA sequence: TGTGCCAGCAGTTTACTCGGGACAGCATCCTACGAGCAGTACTTC.